This T cell receptor beta chain was found in a study of T cells after posttransplantation cyclophosphamide. Broader study findings: Tissue-infiltrating T cells from skin or gut overlapped little with blood T cells. Later blood repertoires were often dominated by clones from the donor CD8+ memory compartment.

The V gene end was trimmed by 7 bases and the J gene end by 7 bases; junction bases not matched to a gene: 7. From germline, CDR1 is LNHDA and CDR2 SQIVND (reference sequence). The CDR3 is made up of 15 amino acids. Some clones are missing from TCRdb's copy, which holds only in-frame ones; the method was immunoSEQ multiplex PCR. The sample gives about 5,000 clones, 65% to 90% of which show up once; roughly 18% is in the top ten. Treatment was busulfan-fludarabine conditioning, a marrow graft, and cyclophosphamide on days +3 and +4. Concerning this clone itself: No antigen is known for it.

The clonotype was recovered from a male patient between 50 and 60 years old who received an allogeneic stem cell transplant from an unrelated donor, was CMV-positive, and had acute GVHD only. Some T cells may have originated in the graft donor. Sequenced material: PBMCs, taken 86 days after allogeneic stem cell transplant with posttransplant cyclophosphamide. The V gene is TRBV19, the J gene TRBJ2-2; 12 bases fit TRBD1. The CDR3 region is CASKPGQGAFGELFF. The CDR3 coding sequence is TGTGCCAGTAAGCCGGGACAGGGGGCATTCGGGGAGCTGTTTTTT.